This TCR beta chain stems from a study of cytomegalovirus exposure and HLA in healthy donors (dated by TCRdb to 2017 to 2019). Regarding the research as a whole: According to a later analysis, one platform produced both the approximately 110 validation repertoires and the 670 or so repertoires of the first cohort. To predict cytomegalovirus infection status, the study combined high-throughput TCR immunosequencing, statistical association of individual TCRs with disease status, and machine learning. The study aimed to test whether signatures of past pathogen exposure could be identified by cataloging public T cell receptors. Along with the approximately 700-subject first cohort, a separate validation cohort of over a hundred different subjects was used.

The germline V gene provides CDR1 MDHEN and CDR2 SYDVKM. The CDR3 runs 17 amino acids, cysteine and phenylalanine included. Only the CDR3 portion is preserved as DNA: 51 bases, with reading frame beginning at the first base. The junction shows trimming of 6 bases on V and 0 bases on J, plus 18 bases between the germline ends. Overall study results and their limits: According to the authors, the approach could potentially be generalized to other disease states and immunological phenotypes. In both the original and validation cohorts, the classifier was reported to diagnose cytomegalovirus status with high specificity and sensitivity. The study gave a list of roughly 150 TCR beta chains associated with cytomegalovirus. The validation cohort had no HLA typing available for a later analysis, so co-occurrence within that cohort was assessed over all 130 or so repertoires. A few of the identified cytomegalovirus-associated TCR beta chains were confirmed in vitro to be specific for cytomegalovirus antigens. Most TCR sequences were seen in very few donors, while some public TCRs were found in many individuals. Of the cluster scores, 90% to 95% were above 0 in a later analysis, which found that TCRs clustered in the first cohort also tended to co-occur in the 120 validation repertoires.

Regarding this clone: Its cognate antigen has yet to be identified. Base qualities are missing; no much larger clone stands one base away.

The donors belonged to the validation cohort of over a hundred subjects, which was separate from the roughly 700-subject first cohort. Library preparation used the immunoSEQ multiplex PCR assay. Processing in the source paper ran as follows. To diagnose cytomegalovirus status from the catalog of TCR beta chain sequences, a statistical classification framework was built. TCRdb limited this immuneACCESS table to in-frame rearrangements with V and J called. A share of clones is missing; checked studies link under half to unresolved V genes, and the rest is unexplained. Clone size and V and J calls were adopted from that table, with D and trimming inferred from the DNA. Across this sample there are a few hundred thousand clones, with 86% seen only once. The leading ten clones occupy around 0.8% of the sample.

Sequences were obtained from PBMCs. The chain is assembled from TRBV28 and TRBJ2-1; TRBD2 is perhaps the D gene, given 5 matching bases. The TCR originated in a woman aged 18-35 years in good health and CMV-seronegative. The CDR3 loop reads CASRDETGVGSYNEQFF. The sequence in DNA is TGTGCCAGCAGAGACGAGACCGGGGTAGGCTCCTACAATGAGCAGTTCTTC.